This TCR beta chain stems from a study of T cell repertoires and HLA-DP antigens. Amplification used primers for 54 TRBV and 13 TRBJ segments. The table came from immunoSEQ multiplex PCR; TCRdb's copy has only in-frame clones and leaves some out. Among 65,000 to 90,000 clones listed, around four fifths were seen once. About this clone: Antigen unknown.

The CDR3 has 15 amino acids. V lost 7 bases and J lost 7; bases outside the gene matches: 15. The germline V gene encodes CDR1 SGHNT and CDR2 YYREEE (reference sequence). The chain carries TRBV5-4 and TRBJ2-7; TRBD2 aligns across 9 bases. Sequenced: CD4+ T cells from PBMCs. This clonotype was sampled from a man between 60 and 70 years old in good health and CMV-seronegative. The CDR3 sequence: CASSPPLAGTREQYF. The DNA for the CDR3 is TGTGCCAGCTCCCCGCCCCTAGCGGGGACGAGGGAGCAGTACTTC.